The clone carrying this T cell receptor (beta chain) showed up many times. Its cognate antigen is unknown. V was trimmed by 3 bases and J by 6 bases, leaving 13 bases between them. Germline V gene data show CDR1 as LNHDA and CDR2 as SQIVND (reference sequence). The CDR3 length is 14 residues. The record originates from a study of regulatory T cells in long-lasting Graves disease. General study results and limits: Graves' patients with persistent disease showed TCR diversity lower than patients newly diagnosed.

Libraries of TCR beta came from iRepertoire HTBI primers plus Arm-PCR of CDR3 regions. Via MiXCR, TCRdb re-called the multiplex PCR reads, giving one row per CDR3 protein. The table lists fewer than 400,000 distinct CDR3 sequences, 18% of them singletons, with about 40% in the top ten. Time point given: newly diagnosed GD, antithyroid drugs for less than 3 months. Isolated PBMC RNA provided the starting material for the TCR library. The source of the patients was an endocrinology department in Xi'an, China. Sequenced material: peripheral blood mononuclear cells (PBMCs), taken at new diagnosis, from a patient treated with antithyroid drugs. This chain joins TRBV19 and TRBJ2-3, with D possibly being TRBD1 or TRBD2 (7 bases each). The receptor was derived from a female donor with Graves disease. CDR3: CASSIGRGRDTQYF. Here the CDR3 DNA reads TGTGCCAGTAGTATTGGGAGGGGGCGGGATACGCAGTATTTT.